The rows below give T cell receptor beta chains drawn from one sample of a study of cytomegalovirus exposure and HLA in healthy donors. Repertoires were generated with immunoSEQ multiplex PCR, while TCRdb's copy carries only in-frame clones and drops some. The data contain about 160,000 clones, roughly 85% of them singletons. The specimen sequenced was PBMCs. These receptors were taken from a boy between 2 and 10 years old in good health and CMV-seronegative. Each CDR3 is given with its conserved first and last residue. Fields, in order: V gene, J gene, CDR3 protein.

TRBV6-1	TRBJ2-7	CASSERGGAFYEQYF
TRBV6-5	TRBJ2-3	CASSYSQSTDTQYF
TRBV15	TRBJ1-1	CATSRDLTNTEAFF
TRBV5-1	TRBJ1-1	CASSLYSGGYAFF
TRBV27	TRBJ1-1	CASSLQGLWTEAFF
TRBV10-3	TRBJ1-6	CATSRQGSPLHF
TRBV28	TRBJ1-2	CASSSTPGGYTF
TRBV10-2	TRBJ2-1	CASSESPSGRGQFF
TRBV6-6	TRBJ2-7	CASSDNGSEQYF
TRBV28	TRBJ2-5	CASSFLGGRETQYF
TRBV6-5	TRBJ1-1	CASTRPGMNTEAFF
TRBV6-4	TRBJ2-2	CASSRGTGELFF
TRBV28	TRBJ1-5	CASAGTVPGEPQHF
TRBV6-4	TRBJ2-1	CASSASGALHEQFF
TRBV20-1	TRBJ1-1	CSPAVNTEAFF
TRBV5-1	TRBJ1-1	CASSSAGTGNTEAFF
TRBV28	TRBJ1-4	CASTSDRKLFF
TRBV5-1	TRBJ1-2	CASSRTGSYGYTF
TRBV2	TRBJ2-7	CASSEAIRDRSSYEQYF
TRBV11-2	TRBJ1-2	CASSLTPPVAAQNDGYTF
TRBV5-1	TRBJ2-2	CASSPGLAGAGGELFF
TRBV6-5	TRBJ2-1	CASRSDILVNNEQFF
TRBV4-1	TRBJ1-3	CASAPTGTGTGNTIYF
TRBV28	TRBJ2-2	CASSLFSGTGSTGELFF
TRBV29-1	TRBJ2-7	CSVLGEAGRDYEQYF
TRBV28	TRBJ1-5	CASRDSGTGQPQHF
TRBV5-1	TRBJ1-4	CASSLQTTGEKLFF
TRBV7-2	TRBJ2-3	CASSGEGGTDTQYF
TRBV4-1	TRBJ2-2	CASSQDLTGANTGELFF
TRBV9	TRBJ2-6	CASSAWDWGGGANVLTF
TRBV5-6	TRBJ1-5	CASSLSTGSDNQPQHF
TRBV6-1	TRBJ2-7	CASSVGGSSYEQYF
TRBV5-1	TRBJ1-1	CASSLRLAGVTEAFF